This TCR beta chain was found in a study of human T cells and chemical hapten exposure. In TCRdb, the RACE reads were re-called with MiXCR into one record per CDR3 protein. The data show about 270,000 distinct CDR3 sequences, around 7.3% seen once. This clonotype was detected ten times or more. The CDR3 extends over 13 amino acids. V lost 4 bases, J lost 5 bases, and 10 bases lay in between. The germline V gene encodes CDR1 SGHDT and CDR2 YYEEEE. Time point here: pre-sensitization, week 0. Treatment here: therapeutic diphenylcyclopropenone sensitization with weekly scalp DPC. Ahead of applying each patch test, blood was sampled. Blood, whole and unfractionated, served as the source for total RNA extraction.

The source material was whole blood, sampled in connection with sensitization to the hapten diphenylcyclopropenone (DPC). The receptor was derived from a man aged 18 to 29 with alopecia areata. Some clones in this sample may be carry-over from other donors' samples. The chain employs TRBV5-6 and TRBJ2-1, with D possibly being TRBD1 (5 bases). The CDR3 bases are TGTGCCAGCAGCCCCAGGGTCCACAATGAGCAGTTCTTC. Translation: CASSPRVHNEQFF.